This T cell receptor (beta chain) is drawn from a study of shared clonotypes between healthy human individuals (dated by TCRdb to 2018 to 2021). In terms of the full investigation: The cohort comprised a couple of women and a few men aged 18 to 49 years. To estimate repertoire size and how much clonotype sharing occurs between individuals, the study deeply sequenced the blood TCR repertoires of about five healthy adults. For each donor, three plates each were used for CD4 naive and CD4 memory, two plates were used for CD8 naive, and one plate was used for CD8 memory. Per donor, leukapheresis produced somewhere between about 0.94 and 9.5 billion PBMCs. To increase sequencing depth and limit assay-specific biases, TCR repertoire library preparation and sequencing were carried out by different laboratories using diverse techniques. Findings and caveats that apply to the study as a whole: Sampling was restricted to blood, and TCR repertoires in tissue are likely to differ from TCR repertoires in blood. When a handful of donors were compared, the shared fraction of clonotypes was 5% to 6.5% for naive CD4, about 4% for naive CD8, about 2.4% for memory CD4, and 0.4% for memory CD8. The genetic and exposure-history diversity represented was limited by the small number of donors. Pairwise subsampling led to the expectation that sequencing depth would affect the degree of clonotype sharing among donors. Clonotypes shared by all four sorted-subset donors showed higher generation probabilities than non-shared clonotypes. Naive subsets generally had larger estimated clonotype richness than memory subsets did. Even with the large sequencing depth, rarefaction of the sorted-subset datasets indicated that sequencing was incomplete.

Using the deep immunoSEQ assay, multiplex PCR amplified TCR CDR3 regions from genomic DNA. Extracted genomic DNA from each cell subset was distributed evenly across all wells of several immunoSEQ 96-well plates, and each plate was treated as a replicate. Each replicate PCR for sorted subsets received around 200 ng genomic DNA, equal to about 30,000 T cell genomes. Purified libraries were quantified with a Qubit 3.0 fluorometer, sized on a Bioanalyzer 2100, and re-quantified with the KAPA Library Quantification kit. Every immunoSEQ 96-well plate was sequenced on a separate single-read 150-cycle Illumina NextSeq 550 flow cell. Turning to the authors' computational methods: Because the immunoSEQ output included only junctional sequences and no quality scores, the filtering could not be the same as the filtering used for full-length reads. Sequences were annotated with PyIR, a Python wrapper for IgBLAST v1.9, and V/J genes and CDR3 were assigned using IMGT germline references. Reads were filtered out if the reads had weak V/J assignments (E-value above 1e-6), no CDR3, stop codons, out-of-frame junctions, or ambiguous translated residues. V3J clonotypes were defined as sequences sharing an identical inferred V gene, J gene, and CDR3 amino acid sequence. To compute the percentage overlap between repertoires, the number of shared unique clonotypes was divided by the size of the smaller repertoire. Repertoire richness was assessed with RTK rarefaction, the Chao1 estimator, and Recon v2.1 estimates of unobserved clonotypes. Generation probabilities for all TCRbeta clonotypes obtained by the gDNA method from a handful of donors were computed using OLGA. TCRdb provides this immuneACCESS table in a form limited to in-frame rearrangements. Some clones are lacking; in checked studies, under half of them reflect an unresolved V gene, and why the rest are absent is not known. V and J calls and clone size are given by that table; D and trimming were obtained from the DNA. The sample table shows roughly 1 million clones, and about 84% are seen once. The top ten clonotypes cover approximately 0.52% of the sample.

Donors were healthy HIV-negative adults with no recently reported acute infections or vaccinations. Every donor was a Caucasian adult living in Nashville, Tennessee, USA. CD4+ T cells were enriched by magnetic negative selection; naive cells were then positively selected on CD45RA, and the negative fraction formed the memory subset. After blood collection by leukapheresis, PBMCs were isolated using Ficoll-Histopaque density gradient centrifugation and then cryopreserved in the vapor phase of liquid nitrogen. Analytical flow cytometry was used to check the purity and quantity of every magnetically sorted T cell population. Genomic DNA was isolated from every sorted fraction and measured by UV absorbance on a Nanodrop 2000c. Notes on this clone: Its binding antigen is unknown. Within one base of it there is no much larger clone, and no base qualities were kept.

V is clipped by 5 bases and J by 8 bases, and the sequence between their germline boundaries is 13 bases long. CDR3 length: 13 amino acids, cysteine to phenylalanine. The retained sequence is limited to the CDR3, 39 bases, with the frame set at the first base. Looking up the germline V gene yields CDR1 MDHEN and CDR2 SYDVKM. The chain couples TRBV28 to TRBJ2-4; a tentative D call is TRBD2 (6 bases match). The source material was memory CD4+ T cells from PBMCs. In light of the paper, this sample's cell subset or site label describes: CD45RA-negative fraction. The clonotype originates from a man aged 18 to 29 in good health. Some clones in this sample may be carry-over from other donors' samples. The CDR3 reads as follows: CASSPTSLYIQYF. The nucleotide sequence reads as follows: TGTGCCAGCAGTCCGACTAGTTTGTACATTCAGTACTTC.